The sequence of this TCR beta chain was determined in a study of T-cell memory formation after mild COVID-19. Trimming took off 6 bases at V and 3 bases at J, with 15 bases between the two ends. Germline values: CDR1 SQVTM, CDR2 ANQGSEA. This CDR3 has 13 residues. TCRdb called the 5' RACE reads again in MiXCR, with one record for every CDR3 protein. Here the sample spans 470,000 or so distinct CDR3 sequences, roughly 25% being singletons. This clonotype turned up a few times. This sequence originates from an adult woman who had mild COVID-19 (a few samples of this study predate the infection). Cell type and time point are not known. The rearrangement uses TRBV29-1 and TRBJ2-7; D is perhaps TRBD1 (5 bases). The source material was PBMCs or a T cell subset sorted from them (not recorded which). CDR3 bases: TGCAGCGTAAAGGGGCAGGGAAGCTACGAGCAGTACTTC. It encodes CSVKGQGSYEQYF.